These 5 T cell receptor beta chains came from one sample sequenced in a study of CD8 T cells in Susac syndrome. A quantity of roughly 0.5 to 1 ug RNA underwent reverse transcription using random hexamers. TCRdb called the immunoSEQ multiplex PCR reads again in MiXCR, with one record for every CDR3 protein. The data show just over 150,000 distinct CDR3 sequences, with over 85% seen just once and around 0.21% held by the top ten. The specimen was CD8+ T cells from PBMCs. Every receptor here comes from a human donor with multiple sclerosis.

The chain employs TRBV7-8 and TRBJ2-5; possibly TRBD1 for D (5 bases). The CDR3 extends over 12 amino acids. From germline, CDR1 is SGHVS and CDR2 FQNEAQ. Trimming pared 2 bases from V and 5 bases from J, leaving 6 bases between. The CDR3 DNA is TGTGCCAGCAGCTTAAAGGGGGAGACCCAGTACTTC. Amino acids: CASSLKGETQYF.

The chain links TRBV6-2 or TRBV6-3 to TRBJ2-7; D gene unclear. Deletions cut 8 bases from V and 2 bases from J, with 10 bases between. This CDR3 contains 12 residues. Per germline, CDR1 MNHEY and CDR2 SVGEGT. CDR3 DNA: TGTGCCAGCGCCCCGGATCCCTACGAGCAGTACTTC. Translation: CASAPDPYEQYF.

The chain uses TRBV11-2 and TRBJ2-7; D perhaps matches TRBD2 (5 bases). The CDR3 sequence is 15 residues long. Germline V gene data show CDR1 as SGHAT and CDR2 as FQNNGV. Trimming removed 1 base at V and 3 bases at J, with 13 bases between. This chain's CDR3 is CASSLARGPFYEQYF. Written as DNA, the CDR3 is TGTGCCAGCAGCTTAGCCCGGGGTCCATTCTACGAGCAGTACTTC.

The chain combines TRBV29-1 with TRBJ2-1; possible D gene TRBD2, 5 bases. The CDR3 length is 16 residues. Germline lookup yields CDR1 SQVTM and CDR2 ANQGSEA. The ends were cut back, 4 bases at V and 4 bases at J, with 20 bases in the middle. CDR3 coding DNA: TGCAGCGTTGTAGGGTGGGAACTAGGGCAATACAATGAGCAGTTCTTC. It translates to CSVVGWELGQYNEQFF.

This rearrangement joins TRBV27 to TRBJ1-1; no clear D. The CDR3 consists of 11 residues. V lost 3 bases and J 7 bases, leaving 6 bases between the germline ends. The germline gives CDR1 MNHEY, CDR2 SMNVEV (reference sequence). CDR3 region: CASSLVGEAFF. CDR3 in DNA: TGTGCCAGCAGTTTGGTGGGTGAAGCTTTCTTT.